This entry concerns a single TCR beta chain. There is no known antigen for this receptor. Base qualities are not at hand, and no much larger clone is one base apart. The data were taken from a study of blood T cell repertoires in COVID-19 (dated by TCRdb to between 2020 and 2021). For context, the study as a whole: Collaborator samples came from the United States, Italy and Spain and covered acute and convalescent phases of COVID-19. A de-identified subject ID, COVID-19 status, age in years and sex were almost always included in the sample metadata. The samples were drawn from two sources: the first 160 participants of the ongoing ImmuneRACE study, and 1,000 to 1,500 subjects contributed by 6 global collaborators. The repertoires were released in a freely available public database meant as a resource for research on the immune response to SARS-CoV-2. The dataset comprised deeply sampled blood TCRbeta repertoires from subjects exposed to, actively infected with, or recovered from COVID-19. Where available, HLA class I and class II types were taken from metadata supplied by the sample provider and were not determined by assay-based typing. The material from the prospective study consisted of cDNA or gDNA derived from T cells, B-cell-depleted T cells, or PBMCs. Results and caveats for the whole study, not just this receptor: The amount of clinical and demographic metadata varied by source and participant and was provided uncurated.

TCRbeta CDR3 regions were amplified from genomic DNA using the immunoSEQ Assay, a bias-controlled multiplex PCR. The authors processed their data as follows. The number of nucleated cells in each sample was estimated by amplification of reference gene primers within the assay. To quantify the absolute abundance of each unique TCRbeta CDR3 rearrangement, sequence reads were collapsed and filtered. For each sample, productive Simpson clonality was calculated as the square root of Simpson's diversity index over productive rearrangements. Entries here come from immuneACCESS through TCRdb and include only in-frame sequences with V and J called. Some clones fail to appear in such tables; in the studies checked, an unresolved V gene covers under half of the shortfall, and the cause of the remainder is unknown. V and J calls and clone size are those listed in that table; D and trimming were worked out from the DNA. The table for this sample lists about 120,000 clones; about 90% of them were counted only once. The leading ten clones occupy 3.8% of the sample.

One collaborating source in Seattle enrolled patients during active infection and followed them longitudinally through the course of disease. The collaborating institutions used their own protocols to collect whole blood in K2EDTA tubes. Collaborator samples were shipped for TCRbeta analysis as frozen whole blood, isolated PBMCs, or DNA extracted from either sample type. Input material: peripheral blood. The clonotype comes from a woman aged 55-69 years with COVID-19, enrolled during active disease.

CDR3 loop: CASRERSSYNEQFF. The bases read TGTGCCTCTAGAGAGAGGAGCTCCTACAATGAGCAGTTCTTC. This receptor chain uses TRBV28 and TRBJ2-1; too little of a D gene remains to name it. Trimming removed 11 bases from V and 0 bases from J, leaving 14 bases between the germline ends. From cysteine to phenylalanine, the CDR3 is 14 amino acids long. The entry retains the CDR3 DNA only, 42 bases that are in frame from base 1. CDR1 and CDR2, looked up from the germline V gene, are MDHEN and SYDVKM.